Below, 32 T cell receptor beta chains from the same sample are listed, as sequenced in a study of CD8+ T cells in alopecia areata. Treatment denoted: oral pan-JAK inhibitor, 5-10 mg twice daily. Following RNA extraction, reverse transcription yielded cDNA that acted as the sequencing template. Libraries were prepared by immunoSEQ multiplex PCR; TCRdb keeps only in-frame clonotypes and omits some of them. The table shows approximately 100,000 clones, with 55% to 75% occurring only once. The starting material was CD8+ T cells sorted from blood, obtained at roughly week 58, from a patient treated with tofacitinib. These receptors all stem from a human donor with alopecia areata.

A few counts support this clone. The CDR3, as DNA: TGCGCCAGCGAGGGACTTAGCACAGATACGCAGTATTTT. Protein: CASEGLSTDTQYF. V usage is TRBV5-1 and J usage is TRBJ2-3; tentative D call: TRBD2 (6 bases). Trimming took 7 bases from V and 0 from J, leaving 9 bases between them. The CDR3 contains 13 residues. Germline V gene lookup returns CDR1 SGHRS and CDR2 YFSETQ. The full variable domain, completed using reference TRBV5-1 and TRBJ2-3, is KAGVTQTPRYLIKTRGQQVTLSCSPISGHRSVSWYQQTPGQGLQFLFEYFSETQRNKGNFPGRFSGRQFSNSRSEMNVSTLELGDSALYLCASEGLSTDTQYFGPGTRLTVL.

The rearrangement links TRBV5-1 to TRBJ2-5; D unresolved. V shed 0 bases and J shed 5 bases, with 11 bases lying between them. This CDR3 contains 14 residues. CDR1 is SGHRS, CDR2 YFSETQ, per germline. CDR3 nucleotides: TGCGCCAGCAGCTTGGAGCCAGCGTACGAGACCCAGTACTTC. Protein sequence: CASSLEPAYETQYF. Using reference TRBV5-1 and TRBJ2-5 for the parts outside the CDR3, the full variable domain is KAGVTQTPRYLIKTRGQQVTLSCSPISGHRSVSWYQQTPGQGLQFLFEYFSETQRNKGNFPGRFSGRQFSNSRSEMNVSTLELGDSALYLCASSLEPAYETQYFGPGTRLLVL.

This rearrangement joins TRBV6-5 to TRBJ2-2, with unresolved D. CDR3 length: 16 amino acids. Trimming pared 2 bases from V and 6 bases from J, leaving 16 bases between. Germline loops: CDR1 MNHEY, CDR2 SVGAGI. CDR3 nucleotide sequence: TGTGCCAGCAGTTACCGATCTAGTCAGTGGCCCGGGGAGCTGTTTTTT. This gives the protein CASSYRSSQWPGELFF.

The chain employs TRBV7-9 and TRBJ2-7; possibly TRBD2 for D (6 bases). V lost 4 bases and J lost 3, with 13 bases in between. Germline loops: CDR1 SEHNR, CDR2 FQNEAQ (reference sequence). This CDR3 contains 14 residues. CDR3 DNA sequence: TGTGCCAGCAGCTACCCCGGACTAAGCTACGAGCAGTACTTC. This sequence encodes CASSYPGLSYEQYF.

A few counts support this clone. The V call is TRBV14, the J call TRBJ2-5, with a possible D match to TRBD1 (5 bases). Germline CDR1 reads SGHDN; CDR2 reads FVKESK. The CDR3 loop spans 15 amino acids. Trimming stripped 0 bases from V and 1 base from J, with 9 bases between. In DNA, the CDR3 is TGTGCCAGCAGCCAAGAAGGCAGGGTCCAAGAGACCCAGTACTTC. This gives the protein CASSQEGRVQETQYF.

This clone was seen a handful of times. This chain connects TRBV9 to TRBJ2-3; 10 bases are shared with TRBD2. In germline, CDR1 is SGDLS, CDR2 YYNGEE. V lost 3 bases and J lost 2; bases outside the gene matches: 6. This CDR3 comprises 16 residues. CDR3 amino acids: CASSAHGTSDTDTQYF. CDR3 bases: TGTGCCAGCAGCGCCCACGGGACTAGCGACACAGATACGCAGTATTTT.

This clone was detected only a few times. This chain connects TRBV5-1 to TRBJ1-1; D not certain. With 3 bases removed from V and 6 bases from J, the gap between germline ends came to 9 bases. The CDR3 has 12 amino acids. Germline values: CDR1 SGHRS, CDR2 YFSETQ. CDR3 in amino acids: CASSSGPPEAFF. The CDR3 DNA sequence: TGCGCCAGCAGCTCTGGTCCCCCTGAAGCTTTCTTT.

The chain employs TRBV5-6 and TRBJ1-2; 7 nucleotides line up with TRBD1. J lost 4 bases, V lost 4 bases, and 10 bases had no gene match. Germline CDR1 and CDR2: SGHDT and YYEEEE. This CDR3 spans 15 amino acids. The chain's CDR3 is CASSGGSGTAYGYTF. DNA of the CDR3: TGTGCCAGCAGCGGAGGCTCCGGGACAGCCTATGGCTACACCTTC.

The V call is TRBV27, the J call TRBJ2-3, with D possibly being TRBD1 or TRBD2 (5 bases each). In germline, CDR1 is MNHEY, CDR2 SMNVEV (reference sequence). V was trimmed by 5 bases and J by 4 bases, leaving 16 bases between them. The CDR3 has 15 amino acids. The DNA for the CDR3 is TGTGCCAGCAGTATCGCCGGGACGCATGCAGATACGCAGTATTTT. Encoded protein: CASSIAGTHADTQYF.

This chain uses TRBV11-1 with TRBJ1-2, with D possibly TRBD1 on 6 matching bases. V was trimmed by 5 bases and J by 6 bases, leaving 16 bases between them. CDR3 length: 14 residues. Germline CDR1 is SGHAT and CDR2 is FQDESV (reference sequence). The CDR3 loop reads CASSPDRLGDGYTF. Written as DNA, the CDR3 is TGTGCCAGCAGCCCAGACAGGCTGGGGGATGGCTACACCTTC.

This clone was counted only a few times. This chain links TRBV7-9 with TRBJ1-1; TRBD1 might be the D (5 bases). The CDR3 is made up of 17 amino acids. V was shortened by 2 bases and J by 0 bases, with 16 bases between the two germline ends. Germline V lookup: CDR1 SEHNR, CDR2 FQNEAQ (reference sequence). CDR3 sequence: CASSLLSGAAMNTEAFF. The CDR3 nucleotides read TGTGCCAGCAGCTTACTTTCTGGGGCCGCGATGAACACTGAAGCTTTCTTT.

With regard to this clone: One junction end does not reproduce the germline sequence, and a read error may be involved. This chain uses TRBV7-6 with TRBJ2-3; the D gene is possibly TRBD2 (6 bases). Germline loops: CDR1 SGHVS, CDR2 FNYEAQ. The CDR3 consists of 16 residues. The CDR3 spells CASSSPLRGSTDTQYF. The CDR3 DNA sequence: TGCGCCAGCAGCTCCCCCCTCCGGGGGAGCACAGATACGCAGTATTTT.

The chain's CDR3 is CSVVGTRNTEAFF. In nucleotides, the CDR3 is TGCAGCGTTGTCGGGACGAGGAACACTGAAGCTTTCTTT. The chain has TRBV29-1 and TRBJ1-1, with a weak D call TRBD1 (5 bases). The CDR3 runs to 13 residues. With 4 bases removed from V and 1 base from J, the gap between germline ends came to 10 bases. CDR1 and CDR2 (germline): SQVTM, ANQGSEA.

The chain links TRBV5-5 to TRBJ2-3; D gene ambiguous. Deletions cut 1 base from V and 0 bases from J, with 3 bases between. Germline loops: CDR1 SGHKS, CDR2 YYEKEE (reference sequence). This CDR3 contains 13 residues. The CDR3 spells CASSLRSTDTQYF. The CDR3, as DNA: TGTGCCAGCAGCTTGCGAAGCACAGATACGCAGTATTTT.

This sequence joins TRBV11-2 and TRBJ1-1, with D possibly TRBD1 on 6 matching bases. Germline-derived CDR1 and CDR2 are SGHAT and FQNNGV. V was pared by 0 bases and J by 0 bases, with 8 bases between. This CDR3 has 15 amino acids. The CDR3: CASSLEQGMNTEAFF. The CDR3, as DNA: TGTGCCAGCAGCTTAGAACAGGGCATGAACACTGAAGCTTTCTTT.

The chain carries TRBV7-9 and TRBJ2-3, with D unclear. The V gene lost 6 bases and the J gene lost 2 bases, with 9 bases spanning the gap. CDR1 is SEHNR, CDR2 FQNEAQ, per germline (reference sequence). The CDR3 length is 13 residues. The CDR3 coding sequence is TGTGCCAGCAGAGCCGTAAACACAGATACGCAGTATTTT. It is translated as CASRAVNTDTQYF.

This clone was seen just once. The CDR3 sequence: CASSNGGNQPQHF. The CDR3 DNA reads as TGCGCCAGCAGCAACGGGGGCAATCAGCCCCAGCATTTT. The chain employs TRBV5-1 and TRBJ1-5, with D uncertain. Germline-derived CDR1 and CDR2 are SGHRS and YFSETQ. There are 13 residues in the CDR3. Trimming removed 4 bases from V and 2 bases from J, with 7 bases in between.

The chain carries TRBV27 and TRBJ2-5; maybe TRBD1 (5 bases). The CDR3 extends over 13 amino acids. V was cut by 3 bases and J by 5 bases, with 10 bases left in between. Germline CDR1 is MNHEY and CDR2 is SMNVEV (reference sequence). The CDR3 DNA follows: TGTGCCAGCAGTTTTACCAGGGTGGAGACCCAGTACTTC. It is translated as CASSFTRVETQYF.

This clone was observed a handful of times. The chain carries TRBV10-3 and TRBJ2-7; TRBD1 agrees at 10 bases. J lost 3 bases, V lost 3 bases, and 14 bases had no gene match. The CDR3 extends over 18 amino acids. Germline V gene data show CDR1 as ENHRY and CDR2 as SYGVKD. As DNA, the CDR3 is TGTGCCATCAGTGATCCGGACAGGGGGTACCCACCCATCTACGAGCAGTACTTC. Amino acids: CAISDPDRGYPPIYEQYF.

A few counts support this clone. The V gene is TRBV6-5, the J gene TRBJ2-7, with D perhaps TRBD2 (5 bases). Germline lookup yields CDR1 MNHEY and CDR2 SVGAGI. The CDR3 is 14 amino acids. Trimming cost V 5 bases and J 3 bases, with 14 bases left between them. CDR3 coding DNA: TGTGCCAGCAGTAGGCTAGCACCTCACTACGAGCAGTACTTC. This translates into CASSRLAPHYEQYF.

This clone was seen a few times. The V call is TRBV6-5, the J call TRBJ2-5, with unresolved D. The CDR3 runs to 13 residues. CDR1 is MNHEY and CDR2 is SVGAGI in the germline V gene. Trimming took off 5 bases at V and 2 bases at J, with 9 bases between the two ends. CDR3 DNA sequence: TGTGCCAGCAGTGGGGTGGTACAAGAGACCCAGTACTTC. It encodes CASSGVVQETQYF.

This clone was counted a few times. The chain recombines TRBV2 with TRBJ2-2, with 9 bases fitting TRBD1. Germline CDR1 and CDR2: SNHLY and FYNNEI. V trimming: 7 bases; J trimming: 7 bases; junction bases outside the gene matches: 13. The CDR3 covers 16 residues. The CDR3 reads CASNLRDRVLSGELFF. DNA for the CDR3: TGTGCCAGCAACCTACGGGACAGGGTCTTGAGCGGGGAGCTGTTTTTT.

The chain employs TRBV19 and TRBJ2-2; D assignment may be TRBD1 or TRBD2 (5 bases each). Trimming pared 6 bases from V and 10 bases from J, leaving 6 bases between. This CDR3 comprises 10 residues. CDR1 is LNHDA, CDR2 SQIVND, per germline (reference sequence). Here the CDR3 DNA reads TGTGCCAGTAGGGGGACGGAGCTGTTTTTT. Protein sequence: CASRGTELFF.

This clone was seen only a few times. V usage is TRBV11-1 and J usage is TRBJ2-1, with D tentatively TRBD2 (7 bases). The ends were cut back, 5 bases at V and 10 bases at J, with 21 bases in the middle. Germline CDR1 reads SGHAT; CDR2 reads FQDESV (reference sequence). The CDR3 runs 15 residues. For the CDR3, the DNA is TGTGCCAGCAGCCCTCGAGGGGGGGGCAAGTGGGAGCAGTTCTTC. Translation gives CASSPRGGGKWEQFF.

This clone was seen more than once but under ten times. The chain combines TRBV15 with TRBJ2-3, with 8 bases identical to TRBD1. The CDR3 is made up of 16 amino acids. The germline V gene has CDR1 LNHNV and CDR2 YYDKDF (reference sequence). V lost 5 bases to trimming and J lost 2 bases; unmatched junction nucleotides: 9. CDR3 residues: CATSGGTGQITDTQYF. CDR3 bases: TGTGCCACCAGCGGGGGGACAGGACAAATCACAGATACGCAGTATTTT.

This clone was detected only a few times. In DNA form, the CDR3 reads TGTGCCAGCAGCGTAGTTCGGGGGGGAGCTTTCTTT. Translated, it gives CASSVVRGGAFF. The chain combines TRBV9 with TRBJ1-1, with D tentatively TRBD1 (5 bases). This CDR3 region has 12 residues. The V gene lost 0 bases and the J gene lost 10 bases, with 10 bases spanning the gap. Germline values: CDR1 SGDLS, CDR2 YYNGEE.

The CDR3 sequence is CASSPPDQETQYF. In nucleotides, the CDR3 is TGTGCCAGCAGCCCCCCGGACCAAGAGACCCAGTACTTC. The chain combines TRBV7-9 with TRBJ2-5, with D unresolved. Germline CDR1 is SEHNR and CDR2 is FQNEAQ (reference sequence). The CDR3 runs 13 residues. V lost 5 bases and J 0 bases, leaving 7 bases between the germline ends.

This chain joins TRBV4-1 and TRBJ2-7; 12 positions match TRBD2. Germline V lookup: CDR1 MGHRA, CDR2 YSYEKL. This CDR3 is 16 amino acids long. The V gene end was trimmed by 2 bases and the J gene end by 3 bases; junction bases not matched to a gene: 5. The CDR3 protein is CASSQRPTSGGYEQYF. The CDR3 DNA follows: TGCGCCAGCAGCCAACGCCCGACTAGCGGGGGCTACGAGCAGTACTTC.

This clone was counted only a few times. The same CDR3 arises from other DNA sequences in this sample as well. The V call is TRBV7-9, the J call TRBJ2-1; no clear D gene. Germline assignment: CDR1 SEHNR and CDR2 FQNEAQ (reference sequence). V dropped 3 bases and J dropped 9 bases, with 3 bases sitting between them. This CDR3 spans 10 amino acids. This chain's CDR3 is CASSLGEQFF. DNA of the CDR3: TGTGCCAGCAGCTTGGGTGAGCAGTTCTTC.

The genes are TRBV12-5 and TRBJ2-1, with TRBD1 matching 12 bases. CDR3 length: 17 amino acids. V lost 2 bases and J lost 7; bases outside the gene matches: 9. The V gene's germline CDR1 is LGHNT and CDR2 FRNRAP. DNA for the CDR3: TGTGCTAGTGGTTTGCTTGGGACAGGGGGCGCTTTTAATGAGCAGTTCTTC. Its translation: CASGLLGTGGAFNEQFF.

This clone was detected only a few times. V usage is TRBV2 and J usage is TRBJ2-7, with D maybe TRBD1 (5 bases). Germline V gives CDR1 SNHLY, CDR2 FYNNEI. V was cut by 6 bases and J by 3 bases, with 12 bases left in between. The CDR3 length is 13 residues. As DNA, the CDR3 is TGTGCCAGCAGGGCCAGGGATCGCTACGAGCAGTACTTC. Amino acids: CASRARDRYEQYF. Together with reference TRBV2 and TRBJ2-7, the CDR3 gives the full variable domain: EPEVTQTPSHQVTQMGQEVILRCVPISNHLYFYWYRQILGQKVEFLVSFYNNEISEKSEIFDDQFSVERPDGSNFTLKIRSTKLEDSAMYFCASRARDRYEQYFGPGTRLTVT.

The V and J genes are TRBV6-5 and TRBJ2-1, with a tentative D call TRBD1 (5 bases). CDR1 is MNHEY, CDR2 SVGAGI, per germline. This CDR3 has 14 amino acids. V lost 3 bases to trimming and J lost 8 bases, with 14 bases between them. Here the CDR3 reads CASSYAGNIDEQFF. In DNA, the CDR3 is TGTGCCAGCAGTTATGCAGGGAATATCGATGAGCAGTTCTTC.